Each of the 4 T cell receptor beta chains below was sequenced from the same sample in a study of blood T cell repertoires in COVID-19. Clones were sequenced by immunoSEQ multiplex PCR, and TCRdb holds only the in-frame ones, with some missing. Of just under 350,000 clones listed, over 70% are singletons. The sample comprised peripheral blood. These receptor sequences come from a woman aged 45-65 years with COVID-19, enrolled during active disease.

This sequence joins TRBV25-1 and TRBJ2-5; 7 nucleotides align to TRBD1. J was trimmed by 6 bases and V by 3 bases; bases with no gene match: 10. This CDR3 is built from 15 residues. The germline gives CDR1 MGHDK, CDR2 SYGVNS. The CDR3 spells CASSDGTVNRKTQYF. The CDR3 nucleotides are TGTGCCAGCAGTGACGGGACAGTTAATAGGAAGACCCAGTACTTC.

CDR3 sequence: CASSSGDGYYEQYF. CDR3 nucleotides: TGTGCCAGCTCTAGCGGGGATGGATACTACGAGCAGTACTTC. This chain connects TRBV18 to TRBJ2-7; the match to TRBD2 covers 8 bases. This CDR3 comprises 14 residues. V was pared by 6 bases and J by 3 bases, with 7 bases of the junction left unmatched. Germline assignment: CDR1 KGHSH and CDR2 LQKENI.

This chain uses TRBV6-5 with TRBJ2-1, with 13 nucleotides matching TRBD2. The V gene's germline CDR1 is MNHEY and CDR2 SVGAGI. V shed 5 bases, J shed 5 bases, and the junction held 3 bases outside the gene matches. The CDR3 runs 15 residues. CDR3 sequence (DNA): TGTGCCAGCAGTCCTACTAGCGGGAGGGACAATGAGCAGTTCTTC. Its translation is CASSPTSGRDNEQFF.

The CDR3 DNA sequence: TGCGCCAGCAGCTTGGTTACAGGGGGCACCGGGGAGCTGTTTTTT. This translates into CASSLVTGGTGELFF. This sequence joins TRBV5-1 and TRBJ2-2; 8 positions agree with TRBD1. The CDR3 spans 15 residues. In germline, CDR1 is SGHRS, CDR2 YFSETQ. The V segment lost 0 bases and the J segment 4 bases; nucleotides outside the gene matches: 2. The whole variable domain, filled in from reference TRBV5-1 and TRBJ2-2, reads KAGVTQTPRYLIKTRGQQVTLSCSPISGHRSVSWYQQTPGQGLQFLFEYFSETQRNKGNFPGRFSGRQFSNSRSEMNVSTLELGDSALYLCASSLVTGGTGELFFGEGSRLTVL.